Below are 20 T cell receptor beta chains sequenced from a single sample in a study of shared clonotypes between healthy human individuals. Generated by immunoSEQ multiplex PCR, the TCRdb table keeps only in-frame clones and is missing some. This table has 2,500,000 or so clones, around 90% appearing once. The specimen was naive CD4+ T cells from PBMCs. Subset given: CD45RA+ positively selected. The receptors derive from a man aged 18 to 29 in good health. Some clones in this sample may be carry-over from other donors' samples.

The chain recombines TRBV11-2 with TRBJ2-2; TRBD2 matches 12 bases. The CDR3 is 17 residues long. V lost 8 bases and J lost 4; bases outside the gene matches: 11. Germline-derived CDR1 and CDR2 are SGHAT and FQNNGV. CDR3 in amino acids: CASWASGRDIGTGELFF. The DNA of the CDR3 is TGTGCCAGCTGGGCTAGCGGGAGGGATATAGGCACCGGGGAGCTGTTTTTT.

The CDR3 sequence is CAWGPLGWEQYF. As DNA, the CDR3 is TGTGCCTGGGGTCCCTTGGGCTGGGAGCAGTACTTC. V usage is TRBV30 and J usage is TRBJ2-7; no firm D call. Per the germline V gene, CDR1 is GTSNPN and CDR2 is SVGIG (reference sequence). The CDR3 covers 12 residues. With 5 bases removed from V and 7 bases from J, the gap between germline ends came to 15 bases.

This chain joins TRBV7-9 and TRBJ2-3; the match to TRBD1 covers 10 bases. After removal of 0 bases from V and 2 bases from J, the junction contained 8 bases not matched to a gene. The CDR3 has 18 amino acids. Germline values: CDR1 SEHNR, CDR2 FQNEAQ (reference sequence). The CDR3 bases are TGTGCCAGCAGCTTAGCCTTCTCCGGGACAGGGGTCACAGATACGCAGTATTTT. It translates to CASSLAFSGTGVTDTQYF. Complete variable domain (other parts from reference TRBV7-9 and TRBJ2-3): DTGVSQNPRHKITKRGQNVTFRCDPISEHNRLYWYRQTLGQGPEFLTYFQNEAQLEKSRLLSDRFSAERPKGSFSTLEIQRTEQGDSAMYLCASSLAFSGTGVTDTQYFGPGTRLTVL.

V is TRBV30 and J is TRBJ2-2, with TRBD1 matching over 7 bases. The CDR3 consists of 15 residues. The germline gives CDR1 GTSNPN, CDR2 SVGIG (reference sequence). The CDR3 loop reads CAQELRGRNTGELFF. In DNA form, the CDR3 reads TGTGCTCAAGAACTCAGGGGGAGGAACACCGGGGAGCTGTTTTTT.

This clone was picked up one time. The gene calls are TRBV6-6 and TRBJ1-2; D is perhaps TRBD1 (6 bases). The CDR3 covers 14 residues. Germline V gives CDR1 MNHNY, CDR2 SVGAGI (reference sequence). V lost 5 bases, J lost 7 bases, and 17 bases lay in between. In DNA form, the CDR3 reads TGTGCCAGCAGTCCAGACGTTGGGGGCACTGGCTACACCTTC. Translated, it gives CASSPDVGGTGYTF.

The CDR3 nucleotides are TGCAGCGTTGGGGGGGGACAGGGCTACGAGCAGTACTTC. Translation gives CSVGGGQGYEQYF. The rearrangement links TRBV29-1 to TRBJ2-7; TRBD1 matches at 9 bases. The CDR3 length is 13 residues. CDR1 and CDR2 (germline): SQVTM, ANQGSEA. J was trimmed by 3 bases and V by 4 bases; bases with no gene match: 4.

The rearrangement uses TRBV5-1 and TRBJ2-5; TRBD2 agrees at 8 bases. There are 16 residues in the CDR3. In germline, CDR1 is SGHRS, CDR2 YFSETQ. After removal of 2 bases from V and 5 bases from J, the junction contained 11 bases not matched to a gene. This CDR3 is CASSFKRGIIQETQYF. The CDR3 DNA follows: TGCGCCAGCAGCTTCAAGCGGGGGATCATCCAGGAGACCCAGTACTTC.

The chain links TRBV4-1 to TRBJ2-7, with D unresolved. Per germline, CDR1 MGHRA and CDR2 YSYEKL. CDR3 length: 15 residues. Deletions cut 1 base from V and 6 bases from J, with 16 bases between. As DNA, the CDR3 is TGCGCCAGCAGCCAAGCGGAGTTTCTGGTCAGCGAGCAGTACTTC. This gives the protein CASSQAEFLVSEQYF.

This chain joins TRBV6-6 and TRBJ2-1, with TRBD2 matching 12 bases. Germline V gives CDR1 MNHNY, CDR2 SVGAGI (reference sequence). The CDR3 extends over 14 amino acids. Trimming took 6 bases from V and 8 from J; bases not matched to a gene: 5. The CDR3 coding sequence is TGTGCCAGCAGGCCTAGCGGGAGGGAGGATGAGCAGTTCTTC. Encoded protein: CASRPSGREDEQFF.

The chain couples TRBV9 to TRBJ1-3; the match to TRBD1 covers 8 bases. Germline CDR1 reads SGDLS; CDR2 reads YYNGEE. Unmatched junction bases numbered 8, after V lost 0 bases and J lost 0 bases. This CDR3 has 18 amino acids. As DNA, the CDR3 is TGTGCCAGCAGCGTAGGGACAGGGATTTTCAGCTCTGGAAACACCATATATTTT. It codes for CASSVGTGIFSSGNTIYF.

The chain is built from TRBV5-4 and TRBJ2-7; TRBD1 is a possible D gene (5 bases). Trimming cost V 4 bases and J 0 bases, with 14 bases left between them. Germline V gene sequence: CDR1 SGHNT, CDR2 YYREEE (reference sequence). The CDR3 runs 15 residues. The CDR3 bases are TGTGCCAGCAGCGGGGCCACGGGTCCCTCCTACGAGCAGTACTTC. Translation gives CASSGATGPSYEQYF.

This clone came up once. The chain links TRBV5-1 to TRBJ2-1, with 12 bases lining up with TRBD2. Losses at the gene ends were 4 bases for V and 9 bases for J; bases not matched to a gene: 8. This CDR3 is built from 15 residues. Germline assignment: CDR1 SGHRS and CDR2 YFSETQ. The CDR3 region is CASSPLAGGPLEQFF. In nucleotides, the CDR3 is TGCGCCAGCAGCCCCCTAGCGGGAGGGCCTCTTGAGCAGTTCTTC.

This chain connects TRBV9 to TRBJ2-3; 10 bases are a match to TRBD2. Trimming took 3 bases from V and 1 from J; bases not matched to a gene: 8. CDR1 and CDR2 from the germline V gene are SGDLS and YYNGEE. The CDR3 extends over 17 amino acids. The CDR3: CASSARTSGLGTDTQYF. CDR3 nucleotides: TGTGCCAGCAGCGCAAGGACTAGCGGCCTGGGCACAGATACGCAGTATTTT.

The V and J genes are TRBV19 and TRBJ1-1; D is ambiguous. Germline V gene data show CDR1 as LNHDA and CDR2 as SQIVND (reference sequence). The V and J ends lost 10 bases and 3 bases respectively, with 21 bases between them. The CDR3 runs 15 residues. The CDR3, as DNA: TGTGCCACAAAGGAGGGCTCCCGAGGAGACACTGAAGCTTTCTTT. This sequence encodes CATKEGSRGDTEAFF. Combining the CDR3 with reference TRBV19 and TRBJ1-1 gives the whole variable domain DGGITQSPKYLFRKEGQNVTLSCEQNLNHDAMYWYRQDPGQGLRLIYYSQIVNDFQKGDIAEGYSVSREKKESFPLTVTSAQKNPTAFYLCATKEGSRGDTEAFFGQGTRLTVV.

This clone was seen a single time. J is TRBJ1-3 and V is TRBV10-3, with TRBD1 matching over 9 bases. This CDR3 is 16 amino acids long. Germline V CDR1 and CDR2: ENHRY, SYGVKD. The V and J ends lost 6 bases and 0 bases, in that order; junction bases with no gene match: 6. CDR3 sequence: CAISPGTGLSGNTIYF. Written as DNA, the CDR3 is TGTGCCATCAGCCCCGGGACAGGGCTCTCTGGAAACACCATATATTTT.

This sequence joins TRBV9 and TRBJ1-1, with D uncertain. In germline, CDR1 is SGDLS, CDR2 YYNGEE. The CDR3 consists of 15 residues. The V end lost 0 bases, the J end lost 4 bases, and 13 bases lay between the germline ends. In DNA form, the CDR3 reads TGTGCCAGCAGCGTAGTGGGTTCCGGGCCCACTGAAGCTTTCTTT. This translates into CASSVVGSGPTEAFF. Full variable domain (missing parts from reference TRBV9 and TRBJ1-1): DSGVTQTPKHLITATGQRVTLRCSPRSGDLSVYWYQQSLDQGLQFLIQYYNGEERAKGNILERFSAQQFPDLHSELNLSSLELGDSALYFCASSVVGSGPTEAFFGQGTRLTVV.

The chain has TRBV5-1 and TRBJ2-1, with 8 positions matching TRBD2. CDR1 SGHRS and CDR2 YFSETQ come from the germline V gene. V was clipped by 0 bases and J by 9 bases; unmatched bases: 11. This CDR3 comprises 16 residues. The chain's CDR3 is CASSLVGLDLSGEQFF. DNA of the CDR3: TGCGCCAGCAGCTTGGTGGGACTAGATCTTTCCGGTGAGCAGTTCTTC.

The count of this clone is one. Here the CDR3 reads CASSPQGGGGSYEQYF. The DNA for the CDR3 is TGTGCCAGCAGCCCTCAAGGAGGCGGGGGGTCCTACGAGCAGTACTTC. V and J are TRBV7-3 and TRBJ2-7, with 8 bases lining up with TRBD2. Losses at the gene ends were 5 bases for V and 1 base for J; bases not matched to a gene: 10. The germline V gene encodes CDR1 SGHTA and CDR2 FQGTGA. The CDR3 spans 16 residues.

The chain couples TRBV27 to TRBJ2-1, with 9 bases that match TRBD1. Per the germline V gene, CDR1 is MNHEY and CDR2 is SMNVEV (reference sequence). The V segment lost 6 bases and the J segment 0 bases; nucleotides outside the gene matches: 9. The CDR3 has 17 residues. The CDR3 sequence is CASSRGTGSSSYNEQFF. CDR3 nucleotides: TGTGCCAGCAGCAGAGGGACAGGGTCGAGCTCCTACAATGAGCAGTTCTTC.

This chain links TRBV5-8 with TRBJ2-7; TRBD2 matches 10 bases. Germline values: CDR1 SGHTS, CDR2 YDEGEE. V lost 1 base to trimming and J lost 6 bases; unmatched junction nucleotides: 7. The length of the CDR3 is 15 residues. CDR3: CASSLILAGAREQYF. CDR3 DNA: TGTGCCAGCAGCTTGATCCTAGCGGGAGCCCGCGAGCAGTACTTC.